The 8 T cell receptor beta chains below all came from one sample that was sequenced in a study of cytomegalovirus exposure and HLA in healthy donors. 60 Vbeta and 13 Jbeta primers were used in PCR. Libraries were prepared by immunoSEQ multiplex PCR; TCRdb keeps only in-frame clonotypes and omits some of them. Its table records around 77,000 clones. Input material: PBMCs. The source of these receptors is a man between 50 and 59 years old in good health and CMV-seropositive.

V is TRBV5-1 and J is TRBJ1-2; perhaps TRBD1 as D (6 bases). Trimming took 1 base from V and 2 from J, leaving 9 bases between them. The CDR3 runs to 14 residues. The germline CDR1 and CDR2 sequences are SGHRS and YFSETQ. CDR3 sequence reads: CASSLNRDNYGYTF. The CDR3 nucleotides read TGCGCCAGCAGCTTGAACAGGGACAACTATGGCTACACCTTC.

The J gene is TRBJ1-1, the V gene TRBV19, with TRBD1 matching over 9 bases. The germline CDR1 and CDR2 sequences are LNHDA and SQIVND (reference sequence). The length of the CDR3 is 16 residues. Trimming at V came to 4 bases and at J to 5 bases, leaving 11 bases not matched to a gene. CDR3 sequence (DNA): TGTGCCAGTAGTAATCTCCCGGGACAGGGAGTGACTGAAGCTTTCTTT. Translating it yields CASSNLPGQGVTEAFF.

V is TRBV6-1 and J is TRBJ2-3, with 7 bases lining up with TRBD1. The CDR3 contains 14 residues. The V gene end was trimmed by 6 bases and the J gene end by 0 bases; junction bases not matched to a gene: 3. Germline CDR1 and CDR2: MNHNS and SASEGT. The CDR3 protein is CASRRQGSTDTQYF. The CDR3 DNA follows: TGTGCCAGCAGGCGACAGGGAAGCACAGATACGCAGTATTTT.

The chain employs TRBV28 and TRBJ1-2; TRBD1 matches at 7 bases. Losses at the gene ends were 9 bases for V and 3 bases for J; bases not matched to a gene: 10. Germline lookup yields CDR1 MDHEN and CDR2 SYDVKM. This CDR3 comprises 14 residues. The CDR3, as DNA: TGTGCCAGTACCCAGGGGGGCGTTTACTATGGCTACACCTTC. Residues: CASTQGGVYYGYTF.

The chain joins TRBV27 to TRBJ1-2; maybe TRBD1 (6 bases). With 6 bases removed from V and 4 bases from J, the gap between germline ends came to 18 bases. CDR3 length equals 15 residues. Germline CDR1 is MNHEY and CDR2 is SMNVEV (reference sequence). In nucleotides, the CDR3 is TGTGCCAGCAGCAAATCAGGGGCCCCCTCCTATGGCTACACCTTC. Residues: CASSKSGAPSYGYTF.

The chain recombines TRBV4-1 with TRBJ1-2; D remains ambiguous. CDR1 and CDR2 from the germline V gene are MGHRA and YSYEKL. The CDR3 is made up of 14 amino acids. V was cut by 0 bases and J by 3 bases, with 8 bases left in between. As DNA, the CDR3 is TGCGCCAGCAGCCAAGAGGGGAGCCACTATGGCTACACCTTC. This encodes CASSQEGSHYGYTF.

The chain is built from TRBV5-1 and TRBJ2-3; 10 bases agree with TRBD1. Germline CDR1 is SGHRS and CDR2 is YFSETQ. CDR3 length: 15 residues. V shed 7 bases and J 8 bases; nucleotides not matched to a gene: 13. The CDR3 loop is CASAPGDRGKGTQYF. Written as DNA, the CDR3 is TGCGCCAGCGCGCCCGGGGACAGGGGAAAAGGTACGCAGTATTTT.

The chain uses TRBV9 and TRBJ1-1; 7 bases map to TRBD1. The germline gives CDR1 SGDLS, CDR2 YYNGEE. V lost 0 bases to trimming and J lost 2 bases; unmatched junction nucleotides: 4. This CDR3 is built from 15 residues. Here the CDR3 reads CASSVGGTVNTEAFF. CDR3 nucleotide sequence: TGTGCCAGCAGCGTAGGTGGGACAGTCAACACTGAAGCTTTCTTT.